This T cell receptor (beta chain) was sequenced for a study of cytomegalovirus exposure and HLA in healthy donors. The PCR was carried out with 60 Vbeta primers and 13 Jbeta primers. TCRdb's copy holds only in-frame clones and misses some; the assay was immunoSEQ multiplex PCR. This sample has about 250,000 clones; just over 70% occur once, and the top ten carry 2% to 2.5%. Though nominally healthy at sampling, donors likely had unrecorded immune exposures. As for this clone: Its antigen remains unknown.

Overall study findings and caveats: In a later analysis, productive TCRs from donors in an Asian-associated ancestry cluster reportedly carried fewer N-insertions than the cohort mean.

The receptor was derived from a female donor in good health and CMV-seronegative. The specimen was PBMCs.

The CDR3: CASSRAGSYNEQFF. The CDR3 region has the DNA TGTGCCAGCAGCCGCGCGGGATCCTACAATGAGCAGTTCTTC. The chain employs TRBV7-9 and TRBJ2-1; D perhaps matches TRBD2 (6 bases). This CDR3 is 14 amino acids long. CDR1 and CDR2 (germline): SEHNR, FQNEAQ (reference sequence). The V gene lost 5 bases and the J gene lost 1 base, with 9 bases spanning the gap.